This record looks at one TCR beta chain sequence and its context. As yet, its antigen is unknown. The data originate from a study of shared clonotypes between healthy human individuals. Across the whole study: Plates per donor: three CD4 naive, three CD4 memory, two CD8 naive, one CD8 memory.

V gave up 0 bases and J gave up 3 bases, with 13 bases separating them. This CDR3 is built from 16 residues. Per germline, CDR1 MNHEY and CDR2 SVGAGI. General study results and limits: At large depth, rarefaction still showed sorted-subset sequencing to be incomplete.

Profiling relied on immunoSEQ multiplex PCR, and the TCRdb table lists in-frame clones only, not all of them. The profile covers about 2,200,000 clones, with roughly 91% appearing a single time and roughly 1.8% taken by the ten largest. The naive CD8 subset, CD45RO-negative cells positively selected for CCR7, excluded terminally differentiated effector memory CD45RA+ cells. The chain carries TRBV6-5 and TRBJ2-3, with D perhaps TRBD2 (6 bases). The receptor was isolated from a man between 18 and 35 years old in good health. Some clones in this sample may be carry-over from other donors' samples. The sample consisted of naive CD8+ T cells from PBMCs. CDR3: CASSYSGGEMTDTQYF. DNA of the CDR3: TGTGCCAGCAGTTACTCCGGCGGGGAGATGACAGATACGCAGTATTTT.